This T cell receptor beta chain was found in a study of neoadjuvant anti-PD-1 for oral cavity cancer. The data were produced by immunoSEQ multiplex PCR, yet TCRdb's version contains in-frame clones alone and is incomplete. The sample carries about 68,000 clones, around 84% recorded once. Stated time point: after neoadjuvant nivolumab, at surgical resection. The CDR3 length is 13 residues. After removal of 7 bases from V and 2 bases from J, the junction contained 3 bases not matched to a gene. Germline values: CDR1 PRHDT, CDR2 FYEKMQ (reference sequence). The sequence was collected from a person between 40 and 85 years old with oral cavity squamous cell carcinoma. The sequencing used PBMCs, collected after nivolumab (anti-PD-1) treatment. The rearrangement joins TRBV13 to TRBJ2-7, with 9 bases identical to TRBD1. The CDR3 sequence is CASTDRGAYEQYF. CDR3 nucleotide sequence: TGTGCCAGCACCGACAGGGGGGCCTACGAGCAGTACTTC.